What follows are 11 T cell receptor beta chains derived from one specimen sequenced in a study of post-analysis software for immune sequencing data. Study results and limitations: The five TRBV segments detected at higher frequency in patients than in controls included TRBV5-6, TRBV5-1 and TRBV20-1.

Unique molecular identifiers were carried by the TCR beta cDNA libraries. One entry per CDR3 protein results from TCRdb running MiXCR on the PCR reads. The sample carries about 200,000 distinct CDR3 sequences, about 30% recorded once. Their antigens remain unidentified. The specimen was blood. These receptors all stem from a girl aged 2-17 years with multiple sclerosis.

A few counts support this clonotype. The genes are TRBV28 and TRBJ2-7, with D possibly called TRBD1 or TRBD2 (6 bases each). Trimming left V 5 bases short and J 3 bases short, with 14 bases between. Per germline, CDR1 MDHEN and CDR2 SYDVKM. The CDR3 runs 14 residues. CDR3 region: CASSLQGGDYEQYF. The CDR3 DNA follows: TGTGCCAGCAGTCTACAGGGAGGCGACTACGAGCAGTACTTC.

This clonotype appeared many times. As DNA, the CDR3 is TGCAGTGCTAGGTCTAGCGGGAGCCAGACCCAGTACTTC. Translating gives CSARSSGSQTQYF. V is TRBV20-1 and J is TRBJ2-5, with 10 bases matching TRBD2. Germline CDR1 is DFQATT and CDR2 is SNEGSKA (reference sequence). J was trimmed by 6 bases and V by 3 bases; bases with no gene match: 4. The CDR3 contains 13 residues.

This clonotype occurred a few times. V gene TRBV14 combines with J gene TRBJ2-5; TRBD2 aligns across 7 bases. The CDR3 has 16 amino acids. Unmatched junction bases numbered 8, after V lost 0 bases and J lost 4 bases. The germline CDR1 and CDR2 sequences are SGHDN and FVKESK. The CDR3 reads CASSQDRAGSGETQYF. The CDR3 bases are TGTGCCAGCAGCCAAGATCGAGCGGGGTCGGGAGAGACCCAGTACTTC.

This sequence joins TRBV29-1 and TRBJ1-1; D might be TRBD1 (5 bases). The CDR3 is 12 amino acids. With 5 bases removed from V and 5 bases from J, the gap between germline ends came to 12 bases. Germline V gene lookup returns CDR1 SQVTM and CDR2 ANQGSEA. The CDR3 loop is CSVTRGRTEAFF. In nucleotides, the CDR3 is TGCAGCGTTACGAGGGGCCGGACTGAAGCTTTCTTT. The full variable domain, completed using reference TRBV29-1 and TRBJ1-1, is SAVISQKPSRDICQRGTSLTIQCQVDSQVTMMFWYRQQPGQSLTLIATANQGSEATYESGFVIDKFPISRPNLTFSTLTVSNMSPEDSSIYLCSVTRGRTEAFFGQGTRLTVV.

A word on this clonotype: The junction shows a germline mismatch at one end, possibly a read error. J is TRBJ2-3 and V is TRBV12-3 or TRBV12-4; 15 positions match TRBD2. The CDR3 extends over 19 amino acids. The CDR3: CAGSSRGLAGGSGTDTQYF. As DNA, the CDR3 is TGTGCCGGCAGTTCCCGTGGACTAGCGGGAGGGTCGGGCACAGATACGCAGTATTTT.

This clonotype came up a few times. The rearrangement joins TRBV10-3 to TRBJ1-2; TRBD1 matches 10 bases. Per germline, CDR1 ENHRY and CDR2 SYGVKD. The CDR3 loop spans 16 amino acids. Losses at the gene ends were 3 bases for V and 6 bases for J; bases not matched to a gene: 10. CDR3 sequence (DNA): TGTGCCATCAGTGAAACCCCGGACAGGGGGAGAAATGGCTACACCTTC. The encoded protein is CAISETPDRGRNGYTF.

This clonotype is a singleton in its sample. A much larger clone differs from this one at a single base, so this may be a read error. This rearrangement joins TRBV6-5 to TRBJ2-5; 13 bases line up with TRBD2. The J call may be mistaken, given a closer DNA end match to TRBJ2-7. Looked up from germline, CDR1 is MNHEY and CDR2 is SVGAGI. This CDR3 region has 14 residues. The CDR3 region is CASRRLAGGDEQYF. The CDR3 DNA sequence: TGTGCCAGCAGACGACTAGCGGGGGGCGACGAGCAGTACTTC.

The CDR3 coding sequence is TGTGCCAGCAGCCAAGATTACCAGAACTATGGCTACACCTTC. Amino acid sequence: CASSQDYQNYGYTF. This sequence joins TRBV3-1 and TRBJ1-2; D not resolved. The CDR3 length is 14 residues. The germline V and J ends were trimmed by 0 bases and 2 bases, with 7 bases remaining between them. Germline assignment: CDR1 LGHDT and CDR2 YNNKEL (reference sequence). The variable domain in full, with the rest retrieved from reference TRBV3-1 and TRBJ1-2, is DTAVSQTPKYLVTQMGNDKSIKCEQNLGHDTMYWYKQDSKKFLKIMFSYNNKELIINETVPNRFSPKSPDKAHLNLHINSLELGDSAVYFCASSQDYQNYGYTFGSGTRLTVV.

About this clonotype itself: A much bigger clone sits one base away, suggesting this may be a read error. The chain recombines TRBV29-1 with TRBJ2-5; a possible D gene is TRBD1 (6 bases). Germline V lookup: CDR1 SQVTM, CDR2 ANQGSEA. Between the trimmed V and J ends, which lost 3 bases and 13 bases, there was a span of 12 bases. This CDR3 has 10 residues. CDR3 DNA sequence: TGCAGCGTTGATTCAGGGGTCCGGTACTTC. Translated: CSVDSGVRYF.

This clonotype was observed at least ten times. The chain is built from TRBV20-1 and TRBJ2-6, with 9 bases aligning to TRBD1. V gave up 4 bases and J gave up 4 bases; unmatched junction bases: 8. The CDR3 length is 16 residues. CDR1 and CDR2 from the germline V gene are DFQATT and SNEGSKA (reference sequence). The CDR3 here is CSATAGTGTGANVLTF. The DNA for the CDR3 is TGCAGTGCTACCGCCGGGACAGGGACCGGGGCCAACGTCCTGACTTTC.

This clonotype came up many times. The rearrangement links TRBV6-6 to TRBJ2-2, with TRBD2 matching over 7 bases. The germline V gene has CDR1 MNHNY and CDR2 SVGAGI (reference sequence). The J segment lost 0 bases and the V segment lost 8 bases, leaving 9 bases of the junction unmatched. This CDR3 is 16 amino acids long. The CDR3 DNA reads TGTGCCAGCGTGCTAGGGGCGGGAGCGAACACCGGGGAGCTGTTTTTT. Residues: CASVLGAGANTGELFF.